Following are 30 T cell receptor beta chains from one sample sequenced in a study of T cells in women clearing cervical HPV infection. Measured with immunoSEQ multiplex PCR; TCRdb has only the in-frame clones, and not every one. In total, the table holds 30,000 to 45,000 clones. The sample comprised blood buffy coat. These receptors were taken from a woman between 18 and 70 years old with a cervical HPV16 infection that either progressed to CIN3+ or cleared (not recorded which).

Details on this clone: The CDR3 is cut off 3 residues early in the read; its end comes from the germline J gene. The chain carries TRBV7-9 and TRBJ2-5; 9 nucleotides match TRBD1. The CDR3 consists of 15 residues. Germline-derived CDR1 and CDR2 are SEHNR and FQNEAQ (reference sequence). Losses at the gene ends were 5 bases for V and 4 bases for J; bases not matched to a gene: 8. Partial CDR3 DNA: TGTGCCAGCAGCCCCCAGGGACAGGGTATAGAGACC. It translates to CASSPQGQGIET. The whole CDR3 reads CASSPQGQGIETQYF.

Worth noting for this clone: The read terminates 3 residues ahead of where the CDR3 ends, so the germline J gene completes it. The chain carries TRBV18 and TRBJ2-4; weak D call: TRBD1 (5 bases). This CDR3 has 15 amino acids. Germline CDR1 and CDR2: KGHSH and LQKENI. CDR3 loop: CASSPPGLRQGGQYF. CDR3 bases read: TGTGCCAGCTCACCGCCCGGCCTACGGCAGGGTGGT.

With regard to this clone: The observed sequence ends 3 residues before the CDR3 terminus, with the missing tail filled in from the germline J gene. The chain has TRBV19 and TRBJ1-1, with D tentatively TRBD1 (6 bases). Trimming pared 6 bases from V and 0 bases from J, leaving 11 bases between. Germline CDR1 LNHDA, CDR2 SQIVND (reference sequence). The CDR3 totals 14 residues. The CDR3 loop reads CASRSGAMNTEAFF. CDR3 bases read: TGTGCCAGTAGGTCAGGGGCAATGAACACTGAA.

The CDR3 reads CASRDRALRYGYTF. Incomplete CDR3 DNA: TGTGCCAGCAGGGACAGGGCTCTTCGATATGGC. This chain uses TRBV28 with TRBJ1-2; 8 bases line up with TRBD1. Coverage ceases 3 residues before the CDR3 finishes, and the germline J gene fills in the end. V was clipped by 6 bases and J by 5 bases; unmatched bases: 8. The CDR3 runs to 14 residues. The germline gives CDR1 MDHEN, CDR2 SYDVKM.

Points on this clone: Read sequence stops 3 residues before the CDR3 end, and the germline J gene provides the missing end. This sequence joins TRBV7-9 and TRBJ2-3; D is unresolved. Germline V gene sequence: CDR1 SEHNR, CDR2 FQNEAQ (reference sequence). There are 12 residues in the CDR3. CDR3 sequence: CASSPRVETQYF. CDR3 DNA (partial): TGTGCCAGCAGCCCCCGGGTCGAGACG. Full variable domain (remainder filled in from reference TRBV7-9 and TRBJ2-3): DTGVSQNPRHKITKRGQNVTFRCDPISEHNRLYWYRQTLGQGPEFLTYFQNEAQLEKSRLLSDRFSAERPKGSFSTLEIQRTEQGDSAMYLCASSPRVETQYFGPGTRLTVL.

The part of the CDR3 DNA that was read is TGTGCCAGCAGCTTGTCAGGGTACACAGATACG. Amino acids: CASSLSGYTDT. In full, the CDR3 is CASSLSGYTDTQYF. The V call is TRBV7-2, the J call TRBJ2-3, with D possibly matching TRBD1 (5 bases). The CDR3 is cut off 3 residues early in the read; its end comes from the germline J gene. The germline gives CDR1 SGHTA, CDR2 FQGNSA. V lost 3 bases and J 2 bases, leaving 9 bases between the germline ends. CDR3 length: 14 amino acids.

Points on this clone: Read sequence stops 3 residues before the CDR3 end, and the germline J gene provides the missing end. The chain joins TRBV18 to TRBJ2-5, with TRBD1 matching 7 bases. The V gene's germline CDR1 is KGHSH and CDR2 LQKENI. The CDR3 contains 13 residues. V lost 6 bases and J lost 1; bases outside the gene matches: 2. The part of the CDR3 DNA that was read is TGTGCCAGCTCCTGGACAGGCCAAGAGACC. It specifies CASSWTGQET. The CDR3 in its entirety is CASSWTGQETQYF.

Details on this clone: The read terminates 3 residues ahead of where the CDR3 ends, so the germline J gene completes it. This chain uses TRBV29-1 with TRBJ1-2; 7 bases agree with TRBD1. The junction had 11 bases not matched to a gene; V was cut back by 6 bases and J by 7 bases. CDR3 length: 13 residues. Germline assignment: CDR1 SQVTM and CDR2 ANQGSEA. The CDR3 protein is CSVSETGIRGYTF. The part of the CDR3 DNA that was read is TGCAGCGTCTCAGAGACAGGGATCCGTGGC.

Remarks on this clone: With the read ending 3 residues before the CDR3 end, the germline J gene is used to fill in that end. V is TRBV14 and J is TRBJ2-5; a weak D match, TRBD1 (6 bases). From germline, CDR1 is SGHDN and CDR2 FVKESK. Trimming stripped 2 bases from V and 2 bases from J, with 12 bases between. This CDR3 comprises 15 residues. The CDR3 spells CASSQQGIGQETQYF. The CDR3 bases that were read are TGTGCCAGCAGCCAACAGGGGATCGGGCAAGAGACC.

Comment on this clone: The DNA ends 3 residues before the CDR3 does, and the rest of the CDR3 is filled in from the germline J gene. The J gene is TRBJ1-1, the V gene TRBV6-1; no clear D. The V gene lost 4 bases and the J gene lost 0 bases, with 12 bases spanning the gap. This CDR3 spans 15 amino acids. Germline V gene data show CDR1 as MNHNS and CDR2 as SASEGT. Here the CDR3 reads CASSAQGFMNTEAFF. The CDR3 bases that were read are TGTGCCAGCAGTGCACAAGGTTTCATGAACACTGAA.

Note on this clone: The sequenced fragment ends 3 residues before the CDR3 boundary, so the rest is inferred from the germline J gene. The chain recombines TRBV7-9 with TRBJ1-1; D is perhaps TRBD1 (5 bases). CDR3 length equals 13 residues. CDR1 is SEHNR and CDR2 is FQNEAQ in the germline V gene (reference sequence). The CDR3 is CASSLVQGETAFF. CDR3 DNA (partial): TGTGCCAGCAGCTTAGTGCAGGGAGAGACA.

CDR3 bases read: TGCAGTGCTAGGTCCTCTAGCGGGGGGGCGCAGACC. Amino acids: CSARSSSGGAQT. The full CDR3 is CSARSSSGGAQTQYF. The chain carries TRBV20-1 and TRBJ2-5, with 12 bases fitting TRBD2. The CDR3 end lies 3 residues beyond the end of the read and is filled in from the germline J gene. This CDR3 has 15 amino acids. J was trimmed by 6 bases and V by 3 bases; bases with no gene match: 8. CDR1 is DFQATT and CDR2 is SNEGSKA in the germline V gene (reference sequence).

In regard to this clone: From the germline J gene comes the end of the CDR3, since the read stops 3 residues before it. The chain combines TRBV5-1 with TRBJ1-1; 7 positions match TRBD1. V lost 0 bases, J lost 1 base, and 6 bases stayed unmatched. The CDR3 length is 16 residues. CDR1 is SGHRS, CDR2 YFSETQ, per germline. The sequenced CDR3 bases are TGCGCCAGCAGCTTGGTTCCTACAGGGGCGAACACTGAA. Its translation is CASSLVPTGANTE. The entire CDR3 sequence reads CASSLVPTGANTEAFF.

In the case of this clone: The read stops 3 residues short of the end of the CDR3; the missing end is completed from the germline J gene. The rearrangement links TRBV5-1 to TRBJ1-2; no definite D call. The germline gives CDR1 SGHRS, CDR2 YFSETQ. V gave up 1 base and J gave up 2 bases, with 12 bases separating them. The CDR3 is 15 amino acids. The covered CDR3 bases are TGCGCCAGCAGCTTGACGGGTAGACTGAACTATGGC. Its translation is CASSLTGRLNYG. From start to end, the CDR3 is CASSLTGRLNYGYTF.

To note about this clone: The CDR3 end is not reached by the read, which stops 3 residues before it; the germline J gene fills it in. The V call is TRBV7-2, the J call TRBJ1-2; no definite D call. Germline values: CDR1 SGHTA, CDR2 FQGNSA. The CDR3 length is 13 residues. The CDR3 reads CASSPQRSYDYTF. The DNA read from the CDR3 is TGTGCCAGCAGCCCTCAACGGTCCTACGAC.

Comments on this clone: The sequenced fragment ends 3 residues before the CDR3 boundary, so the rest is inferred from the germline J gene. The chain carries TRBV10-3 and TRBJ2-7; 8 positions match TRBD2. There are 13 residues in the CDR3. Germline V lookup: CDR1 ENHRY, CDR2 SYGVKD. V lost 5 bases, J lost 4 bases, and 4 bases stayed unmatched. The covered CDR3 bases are TGTGCCATCAGTTATGCTAGCGGGTACGAG. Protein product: CAISYASGYE. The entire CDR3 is CAISYASGYEQYF.

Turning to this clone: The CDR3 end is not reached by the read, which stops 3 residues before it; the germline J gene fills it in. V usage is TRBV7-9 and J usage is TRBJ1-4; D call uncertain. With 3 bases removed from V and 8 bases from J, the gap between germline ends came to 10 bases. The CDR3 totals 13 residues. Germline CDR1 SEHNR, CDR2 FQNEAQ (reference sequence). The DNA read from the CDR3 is TGTGCCAGCAGCTTTGAGGGTGGGGAAAAA. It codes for CASSFEGGEK. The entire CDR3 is CASSFEGGEKLFF.

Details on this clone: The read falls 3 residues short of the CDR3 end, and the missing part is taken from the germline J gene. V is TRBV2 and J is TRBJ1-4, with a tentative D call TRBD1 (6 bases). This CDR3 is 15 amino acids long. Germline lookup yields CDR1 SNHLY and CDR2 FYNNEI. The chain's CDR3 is CASSERGQVNSPLFF. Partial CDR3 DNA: TGTGCCAGCAGTGAAAGGGGACAAGTTAATTCACCA.

The CDR3 sequence is CASSSQTLSGGAPDTQYF. The DNA read from the CDR3 is TGTGCCAGCAGCTCCCAGACCCTCAGCGGGGGGGCGCCAGATACG. This sequence joins TRBV2 and TRBJ2-3; 10 bases match TRBD2. The read terminates 3 residues before the CDR3 end, so the remaining end is supplied by the germline J gene. The CDR3 is made up of 18 amino acids. J lost 4 bases, V lost 6 bases, and 16 bases had no gene match. The germline CDR1 and CDR2 sequences are SNHLY and FYNNEI.

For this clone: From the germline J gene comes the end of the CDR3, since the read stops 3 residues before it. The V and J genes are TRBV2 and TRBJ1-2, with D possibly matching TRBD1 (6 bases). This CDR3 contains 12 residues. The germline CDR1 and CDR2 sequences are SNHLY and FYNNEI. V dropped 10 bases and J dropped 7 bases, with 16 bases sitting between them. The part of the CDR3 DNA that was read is TGTGCCACTCATCCAGGGGTGGTTGGC. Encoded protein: CATHPGVVG. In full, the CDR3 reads CATHPGVVGYTF.

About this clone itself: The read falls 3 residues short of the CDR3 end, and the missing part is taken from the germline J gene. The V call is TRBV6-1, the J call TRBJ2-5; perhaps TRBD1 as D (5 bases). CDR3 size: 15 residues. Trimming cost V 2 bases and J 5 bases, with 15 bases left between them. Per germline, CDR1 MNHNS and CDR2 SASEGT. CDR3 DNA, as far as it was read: TGTGCCAGCAGTGAACAGGGTCTACTTTGGGAGACC. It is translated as CASSEQGLLWET. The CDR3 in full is CASSEQGLLWETQYF.

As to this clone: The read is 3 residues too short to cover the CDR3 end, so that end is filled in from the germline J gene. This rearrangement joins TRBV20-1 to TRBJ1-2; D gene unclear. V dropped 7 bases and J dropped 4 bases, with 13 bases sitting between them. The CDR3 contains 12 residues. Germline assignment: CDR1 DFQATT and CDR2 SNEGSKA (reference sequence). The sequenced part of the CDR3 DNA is TGCAGTGTAGGTCAGGTTACCTATGGC. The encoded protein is CSVGQVTYG. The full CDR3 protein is CSVGQVTYGYTF.

The CDR3 is CASRTAGASGTYEQYF. The covered CDR3 bases are TGTGCCAGCAGAACTGCCGGGGCTAGCGGGACCTACGAG. This chain joins TRBV6-2 or TRBV6-3 and TRBJ2-7; 9 bases line up with TRBD2. The read terminates 3 residues before the CDR3 end, so the remaining end is supplied by the germline J gene. Germline-derived CDR1 and CDR2 are MNHEY and SVGEGT. The CDR3 is made up of 16 amino acids. The ends lost 6 bases at V and 2 bases at J; junction bases unmatched: 11.

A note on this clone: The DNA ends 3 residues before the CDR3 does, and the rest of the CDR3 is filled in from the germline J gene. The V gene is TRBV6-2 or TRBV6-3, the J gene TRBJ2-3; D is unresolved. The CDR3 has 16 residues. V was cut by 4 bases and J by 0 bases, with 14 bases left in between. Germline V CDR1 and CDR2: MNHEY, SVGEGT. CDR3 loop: CASSSSRAESTDTQYF. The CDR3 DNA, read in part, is TGTGCCAGCAGTTCCTCTCGAGCCGAGAGCACAGATACG.

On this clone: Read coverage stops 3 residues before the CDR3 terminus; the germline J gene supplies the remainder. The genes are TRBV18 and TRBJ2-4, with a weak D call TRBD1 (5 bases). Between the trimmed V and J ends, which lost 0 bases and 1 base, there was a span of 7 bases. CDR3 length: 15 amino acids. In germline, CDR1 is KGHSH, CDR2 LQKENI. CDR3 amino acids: CASSPPGQAKNIQYF. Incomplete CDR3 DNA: TGTGCCAGCTCACCACCGGGGCAGGCCAAAAACATT.

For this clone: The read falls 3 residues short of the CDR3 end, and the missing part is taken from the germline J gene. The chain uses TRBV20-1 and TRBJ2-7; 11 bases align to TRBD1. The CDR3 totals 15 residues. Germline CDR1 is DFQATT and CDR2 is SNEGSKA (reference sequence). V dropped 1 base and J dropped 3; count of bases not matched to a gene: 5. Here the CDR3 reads CSARGRGQGDYEQYF. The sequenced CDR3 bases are TGCAGTGCTAGAGGTAGGGGACAGGGGGACTACGAG.

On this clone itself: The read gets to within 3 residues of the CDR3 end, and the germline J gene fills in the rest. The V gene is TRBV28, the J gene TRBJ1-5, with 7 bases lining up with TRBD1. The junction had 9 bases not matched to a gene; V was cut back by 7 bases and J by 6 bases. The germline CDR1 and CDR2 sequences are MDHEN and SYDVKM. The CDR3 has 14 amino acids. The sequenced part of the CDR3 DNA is TGTGCCAGCAAGCGACAGGGCGCTGTTCAGCCC. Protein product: CASKRQGAVQP. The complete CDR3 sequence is CASKRQGAVQPQHF.

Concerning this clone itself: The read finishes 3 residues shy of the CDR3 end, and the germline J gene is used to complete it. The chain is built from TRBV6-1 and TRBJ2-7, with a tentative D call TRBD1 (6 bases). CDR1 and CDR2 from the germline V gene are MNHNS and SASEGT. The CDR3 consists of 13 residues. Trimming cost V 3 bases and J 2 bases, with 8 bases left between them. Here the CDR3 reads CASSDWGPYEQYF. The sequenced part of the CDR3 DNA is TGTGCCAGCAGTGATTGGGGGCCCTACGAG.

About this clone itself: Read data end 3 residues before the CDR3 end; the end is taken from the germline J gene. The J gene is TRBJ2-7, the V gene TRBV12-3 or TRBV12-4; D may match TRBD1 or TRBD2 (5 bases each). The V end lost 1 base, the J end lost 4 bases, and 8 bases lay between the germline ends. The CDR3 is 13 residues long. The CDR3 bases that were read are TGTGCCAGCAGTTTAGGCAGGGAGTACGAG. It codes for CASSLGREYE. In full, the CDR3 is CASSLGREYEQYF.

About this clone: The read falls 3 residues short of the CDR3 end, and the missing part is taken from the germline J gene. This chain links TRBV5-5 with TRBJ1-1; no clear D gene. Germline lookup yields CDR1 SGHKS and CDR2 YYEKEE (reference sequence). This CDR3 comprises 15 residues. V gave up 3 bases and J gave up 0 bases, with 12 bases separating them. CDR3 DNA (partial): TGTGCCAGCAGCTCCCTACAGTACATGAACACTGAA. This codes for CASSSLQYMNTE. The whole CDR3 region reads CASSSLQYMNTEAFF.